This T cell receptor (beta chain) was sequenced during a study of shared clonotypes between healthy human individuals. All participating donors were Caucasian adults from Nashville, Tennessee. From germline, CDR1 is GTSNPN and CDR2 SVGIG (reference sequence). Losses at the gene ends were 5 bases for V and 6 bases for J; bases not matched to a gene: 9. This CDR3 is built from 14 residues. Profiled with immunoSEQ multiplex PCR; TCRdb holds only in-frame clones, not every one. The sample lists about half a million clones, about 78% seen once, with about 12% in the top ten. V is TRBV30 and J is TRBJ2-1; 8 bases align to TRBD2. The receptor's source is a woman aged 40 to 50 in good health. Some clones in this sample may be carry-over from other donors' samples. Sequencing was done on a sample of PBMCs. The CDR3 DNA sequence: TGTGCCTGGGAATCCGGGACTAGTATCAATGAGCAGTTCTTC. It specifies CAWESGTSINEQFF.